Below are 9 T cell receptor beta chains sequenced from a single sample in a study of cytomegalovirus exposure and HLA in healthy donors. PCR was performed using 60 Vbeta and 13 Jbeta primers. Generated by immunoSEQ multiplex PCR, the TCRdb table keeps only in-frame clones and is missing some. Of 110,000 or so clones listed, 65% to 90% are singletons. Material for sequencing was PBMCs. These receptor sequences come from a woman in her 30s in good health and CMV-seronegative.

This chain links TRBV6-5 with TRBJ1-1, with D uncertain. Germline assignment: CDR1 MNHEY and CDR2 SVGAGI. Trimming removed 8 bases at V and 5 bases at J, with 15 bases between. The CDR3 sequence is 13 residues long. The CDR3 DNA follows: TGTGCCAGCGAGGGCGCCGGTCTGACTGAAGCTTTCTTT. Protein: CASEGAGLTEAFF.

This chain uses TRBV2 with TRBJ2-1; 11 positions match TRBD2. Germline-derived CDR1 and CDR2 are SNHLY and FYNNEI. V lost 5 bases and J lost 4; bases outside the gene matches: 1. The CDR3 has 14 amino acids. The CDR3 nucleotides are TGTGCCAGCAGTACTAGCGGGGGATACAATGAGCAGTTCTTC. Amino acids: CASSTSGGYNEQFF.

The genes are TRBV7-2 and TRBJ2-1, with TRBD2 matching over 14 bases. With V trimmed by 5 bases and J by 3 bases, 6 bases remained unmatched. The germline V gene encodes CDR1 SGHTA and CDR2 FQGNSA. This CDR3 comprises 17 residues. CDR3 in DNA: TGTGCCAGCAGCCCCGCCGGGACTAGCGGGGGCTACAATGAGCAGTTCTTC. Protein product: CASSPAGTSGGYNEQFF.

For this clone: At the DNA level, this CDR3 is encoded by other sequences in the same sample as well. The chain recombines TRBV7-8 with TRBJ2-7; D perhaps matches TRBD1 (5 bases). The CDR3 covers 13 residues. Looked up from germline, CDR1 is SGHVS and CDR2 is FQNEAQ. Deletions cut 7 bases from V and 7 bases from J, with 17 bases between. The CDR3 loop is CASTKYQGWEQYF. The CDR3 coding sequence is TGTGCCAGCACCAAATACCAGGGCTGGGAGCAGTACTTC.

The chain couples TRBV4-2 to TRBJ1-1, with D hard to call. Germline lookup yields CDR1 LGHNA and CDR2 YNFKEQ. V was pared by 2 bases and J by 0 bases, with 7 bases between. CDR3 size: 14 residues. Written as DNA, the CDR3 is TGTGCCAGCAGCCAAAGCAGGATGAACACTGAAGCTTTCTTT. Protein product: CASSQSRMNTEAFF.

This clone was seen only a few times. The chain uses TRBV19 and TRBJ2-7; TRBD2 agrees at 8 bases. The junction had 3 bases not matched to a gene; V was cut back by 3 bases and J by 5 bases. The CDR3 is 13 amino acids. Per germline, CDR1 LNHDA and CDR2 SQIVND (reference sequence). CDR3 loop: CASSMSGSHEQYF. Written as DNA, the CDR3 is TGTGCCAGTAGTATGAGCGGGAGCCACGAGCAGTACTTC.

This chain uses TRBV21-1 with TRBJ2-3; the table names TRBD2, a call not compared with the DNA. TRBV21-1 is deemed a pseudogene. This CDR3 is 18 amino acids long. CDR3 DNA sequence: TGTGCCAGCAGCAAAGGGGTACTAGCGGGAGGTCCCACAGATACGCAGTATTTT. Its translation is CASSKGVLAGGPTDTQYF.

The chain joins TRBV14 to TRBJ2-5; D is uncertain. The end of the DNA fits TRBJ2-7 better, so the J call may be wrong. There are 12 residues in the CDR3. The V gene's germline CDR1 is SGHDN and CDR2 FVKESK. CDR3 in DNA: TGTGCCAGCAGCCAATCCACTTACGAGCAGTACTTC. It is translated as CASSQSTYEQYF.

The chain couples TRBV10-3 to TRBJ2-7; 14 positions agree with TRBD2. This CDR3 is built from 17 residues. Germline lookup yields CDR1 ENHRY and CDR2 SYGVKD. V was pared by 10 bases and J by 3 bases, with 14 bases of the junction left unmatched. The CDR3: CASKTGDGTSGSYEQYF. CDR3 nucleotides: TGTGCCAGTAAGACAGGGGACGGGACTAGCGGGAGCTACGAGCAGTACTTC.